One and the same sample provided the 30 T cell receptor beta chains below, sequenced in a study of neurological immune-mediated disorders. Time point meaning: longitudinal time-point 1 (baseline). TCRdb passed the 5' RACE reads through MiXCR, listing each CDR3 protein once. The sample lists about 57,000 distinct CDR3 sequences; about 10% were seen once. Sequencing was done on a sample of PBMCs. These receptors were taken from a male donor with HTLV-1-associated myelopathy (HAM/TSP).

This clonotype was detected many times. This chain connects TRBV5-1 to TRBJ2-5, with TRBD1 matching over 11 bases. V was pared by 0 bases and J by 5 bases, with 3 bases of the junction left unmatched. The CDR3 covers 15 residues. The V gene's germline CDR1 is SGHRS and CDR2 YFSETQ. Here the CDR3 DNA reads TGCGCCAGCAGCTTGGGGACAGGGGGCAAGGAGACCCAGTACTTC. Translating it yields CASSLGTGGKETQYF.

This clonotype was counted ten times or more. This chain connects TRBV12-3 or TRBV12-4 to TRBJ1-5, with D possibly matching TRBD1 (6 bases). Between the trimmed V and J ends, which lost 6 bases and 4 bases, there was a span of 16 bases. The CDR3 is 15 residues long. In DNA form, the CDR3 reads TGTGCCAGCAGGGTCTCCGGGACACCTAATCAGCCCCAGCATTTT. Its translation: CASRVSGTPNQPQHF.

This clonotype showed up many times. The chain is built from TRBV5-5 and TRBJ1-1; perhaps TRBD1 as D (5 bases). The V gene's germline CDR1 is SGHKS and CDR2 YYEKEE (reference sequence). This CDR3 region has 15 residues. Trimming took 3 bases from V and 3 from J, leaving 15 bases between them. Here the CDR3 DNA reads TGTGCCAGCAGCTACGACCTGACAGTTTACACTGAAGCTTTCTTT. Translating gives CASSYDLTVYTEAFF.

This clonotype was observed at least ten times. This sequence joins TRBV20-1 and TRBJ1-5; no definite D call. Germline V gives CDR1 DFQATT, CDR2 SNEGSKA (reference sequence). CDR3 size: 13 residues. V was clipped by 5 bases and J by 2 bases, with 10 bases between them. DNA for the CDR3: TGCAGTGCTTCCGGGGATGGCAATCAGCCCCAGCATTTT. The encoded protein is CSASGDGNQPQHF.

This clonotype was detected ten times or more. This rearrangement joins TRBV4-3 to TRBJ2-3; 13 nucleotides align to TRBD2. Per the germline V gene, CDR1 is LGHNA and CDR2 is YSLEER. Germline trimming cut 5 bases from V and 1 base from J; bases unmatched to any gene: 3. The CDR3 sequence is 16 residues long. Here the CDR3 DNA reads TGCGCCAGCAGCGACGGACTAGCGGGGGGCACAGATACGCAGTATTTT. Its translation: CASSDGLAGGTDTQYF.

This clonotype was counted ten times or more. The J gene is TRBJ2-1, the V gene TRBV28; 8 nucleotides match TRBD2. The V gene end was trimmed by 3 bases and the J gene end by 3 bases; junction bases not matched to a gene: 10. CDR3 length: 17 amino acids. CDR1 and CDR2 (germline): MDHEN, SYDVKM. For the CDR3, the DNA is TGTGCCAGCAGTTTCCGGGGGGGCTCGGGGCGCTACAATGAGCAGTTCTTC. Protein product: CASSFRGGSGRYNEQFF.

The chain carries TRBV12-3 or TRBV12-4 and TRBJ1-2, with D hard to call. Trimming pared 7 bases from V and 3 bases from J, leaving 18 bases between. The CDR3 is made up of 15 amino acids. The CDR3 sequence: CASKPNGRRDYGYTF. CDR3 nucleotide sequence: TGTGCCAGCAAACCAAACGGCAGGAGGGACTATGGCTACACCTTC.

This clonotype was observed many times. The rearrangement uses TRBV29-1 and TRBJ2-7, with TRBD1 matching over 7 bases. CDR3 length: 14 amino acids. Losses at the gene ends were 6 bases for V and 2 bases for J; bases not matched to a gene: 10. Germline V gene lookup returns CDR1 SQVTM and CDR2 ANQGSEA. In DNA, the CDR3 is TGCAGCGTCACTCCGGGACAGACGCCCTACGAGCAGTACTTC. Translating it yields CSVTPGQTPYEQYF.

This clonotype was observed many times. The rearrangement uses TRBV6-1 and TRBJ1-1; D gene unclear. The V end lost 6 bases, the J end lost 1 base, and 12 bases lay between the germline ends. Germline assignment: CDR1 MNHNS and CDR2 SASEGT. This CDR3 is built from 14 residues. For the CDR3, the DNA is TGTGCCAGCAGGAAAAATACCGAGAACACTGAAGCTTTCTTT. This codes for CASRKNTENTEAFF.

Ten or more counts support this clonotype. The V and J genes are TRBV5-5 and TRBJ2-3; D remains ambiguous. The CDR3 runs to 14 residues. Germline V gives CDR1 SGHKS, CDR2 YYEKEE (reference sequence). Trimming cost V 1 base and J 2 bases, with 8 bases left between them. The CDR3 DNA is TGTGCCAGCAGCTTGAGAATGCCCACAGATACGCAGTATTTT. As protein: CASSLRMPTDTQYF.

The genes are TRBV4-1 and TRBJ1-1; D perhaps matches TRBD1 (6 bases). CDR1 MGHRA and CDR2 YSYEKL come from the germline V gene. The germline V and J ends were trimmed by 3 bases and 1 base, with 9 bases remaining between them. The CDR3 sequence is 14 residues long. The CDR3: CASSQQGPNTEAFF. The CDR3, as DNA: TGCGCCAGCAGCCAGCAGGGGCCGAACACTGAAGCTTTCTTT.

The V gene is TRBV6-6, the J gene TRBJ2-5; D unresolved. Germline V lookup: CDR1 MNHNY, CDR2 SVGAGI (reference sequence). V was clipped by 6 bases and J by 5 bases, with 19 bases between them. There are 15 residues in the CDR3. Here the CDR3 DNA reads TGTGCCAGCAGCCACCCACCCGTAGACGGGGAGACCCAGTACTTC. This gives the protein CASSHPPVDGETQYF.

The chain recombines TRBV18 with TRBJ2-5; 12 bases are shared with TRBD2. This CDR3 spans 18 amino acids. Germline values: CDR1 KGHSH, CDR2 LQKENI. With V trimmed by 3 bases and J by 4 bases, 12 bases remained unmatched. CDR3 loop: CASSPTGLAGPPGETQYF. The CDR3 region has the DNA TGTGCCAGCTCACCCACCGGACTAGCGGGGCCCCCGGGAGAGACCCAGTACTTC.

This clonotype was detected many times. The chain is built from TRBV12-3 or TRBV12-4 and TRBJ2-2, with a possible D match to TRBD2 (5 bases). This CDR3 region has 13 residues. Trimming took off 3 bases at V and 5 bases at J, with 7 bases between the two ends. This CDR3 is CASSFGVTGELFF. CDR3 nucleotides: TGTGCCAGCAGTTTCGGGGTTACCGGGGAGCTGTTTTTT.

This clonotype was counted at least ten times. V is TRBV5-1 and J is TRBJ1-3; 7 bases line up with TRBD1. The CDR3 has 14 amino acids. With V trimmed by 4 bases and J by 8 bases, 9 bases remained unmatched. Germline assignment: CDR1 SGHRS and CDR2 YFSETQ. CDR3 loop: CASSPQGGADTIYF. The CDR3 DNA reads TGCGCCAGCAGCCCCCAAGGGGGCGCGGACACCATATATTTT. Filled out from reference TRBV5-1 and TRBJ1-3, the complete variable domain reads KAGVTQTPRYLIKTRGQQVTLSCSPISGHRSVSWYQQTPGQGLQFLFEYFSETQRNKGNFPGRFSGRQFSNSRSEMNVSTLELGDSALYLCASSPQGGADTIYFGEGSWLTVV.

This clonotype was counted many times. The V and J genes are TRBV20-1 and TRBJ1-4; D perhaps matches TRBD1 (6 bases). The germline gives CDR1 DFQATT, CDR2 SNEGSKA (reference sequence). Trimming removed 4 bases at V and 4 bases at J, with 13 bases between. The CDR3 extends over 14 amino acids. CDR3 sequence: CSATGVRVNEKLFF. Here the CDR3 DNA reads TGCAGTGCTACAGGGGTTCGGGTTAATGAAAAACTGTTTTTT.

This clonotype was counted ten times or more. V usage is TRBV7-6 and J usage is TRBJ2-2; 9 bases are a match to TRBD1. V dropped 0 bases and J dropped 6; count of bases not matched to a gene: 14. Germline V gene sequence: CDR1 SGHVS, CDR2 FNYEAQ. The CDR3 has 19 amino acids. CDR3 DNA sequence: TGTGCCAGCAGCTTAGCGAGGGACGGACAGGGGTCGCATCCCGGGGAGCTGTTTTTT. This gives the protein CASSLARDGQGSHPGELFF. Variable domain in full (rest from reference TRBV7-6 and TRBJ2-2): GAGVSQSPRYKVTKRGQDVALRCDPISGHVSLYWYRQALGQGPEFLTYFNYEAQQDKSGLPNDRFSAERPEGSISTLTIQRTEQRDSAMYRCASSLARDGQGSHPGELFFGEGSRLTVL.

This clonotype has at least ten counts. V gene TRBV5-1 combines with J gene TRBJ2-3, with 8 bases fitting TRBD1. Trimming removed 4 bases from V and 3 bases from J; junction bases left unmatched: 4. The CDR3 totals 14 residues. Germline CDR1 is SGHRS and CDR2 is YFSETQ. Written as DNA, the CDR3 is TGCGCCAGCAGCGTCGGACAGGGAACAGATACGCAGTATTTT. Translation: CASSVGQGTDTQYF.

The table lists this clonotype with a count of one. A read error may be the cause here, since a much bigger clone is one base away. The rearrangement joins TRBV7-8 to TRBJ1-1; D is uncertain. The CDR3 is 14 residues long. Trimming removed 2 bases from V and 9 bases from J, with 16 bases in between. Germline V gene sequence: CDR1 SGHVS, CDR2 FQNEAQ. CDR3 nucleotides: TGTGCCAGCAGCTTAAGATTGGTCGACTTAAAAGCTTTCTTT. This encodes CASSLRLVDLKAFF.

At least ten counts were recorded for this clonotype. The chain carries TRBV5-1 and TRBJ2-2, with D tentatively TRBD1 (5 bases). This CDR3 has 14 residues. Germline V gene data show CDR1 as SGHRS and CDR2 as YFSETQ. V lost 4 bases and J lost 1, with 8 bases in between. Written as DNA, the CDR3 is TGCGCCAGCAGCGTCGGACAGAACACCGGGGAGCTGTTTTTT. It yields the protein CASSVGQNTGELFF.

This clonotype has at least ten counts. The chain joins TRBV12-3 or TRBV12-4 to TRBJ2-7; D remains unclear. The CDR3 spans 13 residues. Trimming removed 3 bases at V and 7 bases at J, with 13 bases between. The CDR3 region is CASSFSGVLEQYF. The CDR3, as DNA: TGTGCCAGCAGTTTTTCTGGGGTGTTAGAGCAGTACTTC.

This clonotype was picked up many times. V usage is TRBV9 and J usage is TRBJ2-2; possible D gene TRBD2, 6 bases. The V gene lost 0 bases and the J gene lost 8 bases, with 14 bases spanning the gap. The CDR3 is 15 amino acids. CDR1 and CDR2 from the germline V gene are SGDLS and YYNGEE. CDR3 protein: CASSVVSSALGELFF. The CDR3 DNA sequence: TGTGCCAGCAGCGTAGTGTCTAGCGCGCTGGGGGAGCTGTTTTTT.

The rearrangement joins TRBV9 to TRBJ1-1, with D hard to call. The V end lost 5 bases, the J end lost 1 base, and 15 bases lay between the germline ends. This CDR3 is 15 amino acids long. CDR1 is SGDLS, CDR2 YYNGEE, per germline. The CDR3 DNA is TGTGCCAGCAGGGTTATTAGTCAGGAGAACACTGAAGCTTTCTTT. Amino acid sequence: CASRVISQENTEAFF.

This clonotype counts as medium-sized (0.01 to 0.1%). V and J are TRBV4-1 and TRBJ1-1; 8 positions agree with TRBD1. Germline V gives CDR1 MGHRA, CDR2 YSYEKL. The CDR3 extends over 15 amino acids. J gave up 5 bases and V 5 bases, and 10 bases lay outside the gene matches. The CDR3 DNA is TGCGCCAGCAGCTACTCCGGTACAGGGGGGACTGAAGCTTTCTTT. Translating it yields CASSYSGTGGTEAFF.

This clonotype came up many times. The J gene is TRBJ1-1, the V gene TRBV5-6; possibly TRBD1 for D (6 bases). Trimming cost V 4 bases and J 3 bases, with 19 bases left between them. The CDR3 runs 16 residues. Looked up from germline, CDR1 is SGHDT and CDR2 is YYEEEE. CDR3 in amino acids: CASSLNHGQLHTEAFF. The CDR3 bases are TGTGCCAGCAGCCTGAACCACGGACAGCTACACACTGAAGCTTTCTTT.

This clonotype was detected many times. The chain combines TRBV20-1 with TRBJ2-5, with no clear D. Trimming removed 3 bases from V and 2 bases from J, with 10 bases in between. The CDR3 length is 13 residues. The germline V gene encodes CDR1 DFQATT and CDR2 SNEGSKA (reference sequence). The CDR3 reads CSASIGPQETQYF. In DNA, the CDR3 is TGCAGTGCTAGTATTGGTCCTCAAGAGACCCAGTACTTC.

This clonotype was observed many times. The chain combines TRBV7-9 with TRBJ2-7, with D possibly TRBD2 on 6 matching bases. The CDR3 extends over 14 amino acids. Germline CDR1 is SEHNR and CDR2 is FQNEAQ (reference sequence). Trimming pared 0 bases from V and 5 bases from J, leaving 11 bases between. As DNA, the CDR3 is TGTGCCAGCAGCTTAGCGCGGGACGGCGACGAGCAGTACTTC. Translation gives CASSLARDGDEQYF.

This clonotype has a count of ten or more. This chain connects TRBV5-5 to TRBJ2-1, with 13 bases lining up with TRBD2. The V and J ends lost 2 bases and 1 base, in that order; junction bases with no gene match: 6. This CDR3 has 18 amino acids. The germline gives CDR1 SGHKS, CDR2 YYEKEE (reference sequence). CDR3 sequence (DNA): TGTGCCAGCAGCTTCCGGGGACTAGCGGGGAGTTCCTACAATGAGCAGTTCTTC. Translated, it gives CASSFRGLAGSSYNEQFF.

This clonotype was seen at least ten times. This rearrangement joins TRBV5-5 to TRBJ1-1, with D unresolved. The CDR3 extends over 13 amino acids. Germline values: CDR1 SGHKS, CDR2 YYEKEE (reference sequence). The germline V and J ends were trimmed by 3 bases and 1 base, with 7 bases remaining between them. The CDR3 reads CASSSDSNTEAFF. The CDR3 region has the DNA TGTGCCAGCAGCTCCGACTCGAACACTGAAGCTTTCTTT.

This clonotype was counted at least ten times. V gene TRBV24-1 combines with J gene TRBJ2-7, with unresolved D. CDR3 size: 13 residues. V lost 5 bases and J 0 bases, leaving 7 bases between the germline ends. Germline CDR1 KGHDR, CDR2 SFDVKD. The CDR3 DNA reads as TGTGCCACCAGTGTGGGAAGCTCCTACGAGCAGTACTTC. Translation gives CATSVGSSYEQYF.